This TCR beta chain emerged from a study of blood T cell repertoires in COVID-19. Study information: Researchers got acute and convalescent COVID-19 samples from the United States, Italy and Spain. From T cells, B-cell-depleted T cells, or PBMCs came the material, which was cDNA or gDNA.

Trimming left V 2 bases short and J 7 bases short, with 16 bases between. The CDR3 sequence is 15 residues long. The V gene's germline CDR1 is KGHSH and CDR2 LQKENI. Original processing methods: Reference gene primers were amplified, and this amplification served to estimate nucleated cell counts. Measured with immunoSEQ multiplex PCR; TCRdb has only the in-frame clones, and not every one. V, J and clone size are those of that table, while D and trimming were read from the DNA. The table shows 200,000 to 250,000 clones, with approximately 80% occurring only once. Specimen: peripheral blood. The origin of this receptor is a man aged 25 to 45 with active or convalescent COVID-19. The J gene is TRBJ2-3, the V gene TRBV18; D may be TRBD1 (5 bases). This chain's CDR3 is CASSPGTQGRNTQYF. As DNA, the CDR3 is TGTGCCAGCTCACCAGGTACTCAGGGCCGGAATACGCAGTATTTT.